Sequencing of this TCR beta chain was carried out in a study of cytomegalovirus exposure and HLA in healthy donors. Whole-study results and caveats: Most TCR beta V segments were productive about 87% or about 30% of the time in an earlier analysis. Listed as cytomegalovirus-associated were 150 to 200 TCR beta chains. Reports credit the classifier with highly specific, highly sensitive diagnosis of cytomegalovirus status.

Researchers ran the PCR with 60 Vbeta and 13 Jbeta primers. Profiling relied on immunoSEQ multiplex PCR, and the TCRdb table lists in-frame clones only, not all of them. The sample lists approximately 98,000 clones; under 80% were seen once. The length of the CDR3 is 16 residues. The germline CDR1 and CDR2 sequences are SGHTA and FQGTGA. J was trimmed by 2 bases and V by 5 bases; bases with no gene match: 4. Note on this clone: Its cognate antigen is unknown.

The sample consisted of PBMCs. This TCR came from a male donor in good health and CMV-seronegative. The chain has TRBV7-3 and TRBJ2-2; 11 positions agree with TRBD2. The CDR3 is CASSLTSGANTGELFF. CDR3 coding DNA: TGTGCCAGCAGCCTGACTAGCGGGGCTAACACCGGGGAGCTGTTTTTT.